The 10 T cell receptor beta chains presented below share a single source sample, sequenced in a study of blood T cell repertoires in COVID-19. Repertoires were generated with immunoSEQ multiplex PCR, while TCRdb's copy carries only in-frame clones and drops some. The top ten hold 35% to 40% of the sample, which has more than 120,000 clones, 80% to 90% seen once. Specimen: peripheral blood. Source of these receptors: a man aged 50 to 59 who had recovered from COVID-19.

The chain uses TRBV5-6 and TRBJ1-1, with TRBD1 as a possible D gene (6 bases). V gave up 4 bases and J gave up 5 bases, with 15 bases separating them. The CDR3 spans 14 residues. Germline V gene sequence: CDR1 SGHDT, CDR2 YYEEEE. The CDR3 nucleotides read TGTGCCAGCAGCAGTACAGGGCGGTGGACTGAAGCTTTCTTT. Protein sequence: CASSSTGRWTEAFF.

The chain joins TRBV12-5 to TRBJ1-1; D is unresolved. The CDR3 runs to 12 residues. Germline V lookup: CDR1 LGHNT, CDR2 FRNRAP. Trimming took 6 bases from V and 11 from J, leaving 16 bases between them. CDR3 bases: TGTGCTAGTGGCCGTTCGCCTTACTTGGCTTTCTTT. This codes for CASGRSPYLAFF.

This rearrangement joins TRBV28 to TRBJ1-2, with 12 bases lining up with TRBD1. The V gene end was trimmed by 5 bases and the J gene end by 8 bases; junction bases not matched to a gene: 12. The CDR3 extends over 16 amino acids. Germline V gives CDR1 MDHEN, CDR2 SYDVKM. The CDR3 sequence is CASSTGTGGALRGYTF. Written as DNA, the CDR3 is TGTGCCAGCAGTACCGGGACAGGGGGCGCCTTACGAGGCTACACCTTC.

The chain combines TRBV11-1 with TRBJ2-1, with D perhaps matching TRBD1 (6 bases). V was cut by 1 base and J by 9 bases, with 16 bases left in between. The germline CDR1 and CDR2 sequences are SGHAT and FQDESV (reference sequence). The CDR3 is 15 amino acids. The CDR3 is CASSLGQGSDAEQFF. The CDR3 DNA sequence: TGTGCCAGCAGCTTAGGGCAGGGGAGTGACGCTGAGCAGTTCTTC. Complete variable domain (other parts from reference TRBV11-1 and TRBJ2-1): EAEVAQSPRYKITEKSQAVAFWCDPISGHATLYWYRQILGQGPELLVQFQDESVVDDSQLPKDRFSAERLKGVDSTLKIQPAELGDSAMYLCASSLGQGSDAEQFFGPGTRLTVL.

This rearrangement joins TRBV27 to TRBJ1-4; D gene unclear. CDR1 and CDR2 from the germline V gene are MNHEY and SMNVEV (reference sequence). The CDR3 covers 16 residues. Trimming left V 1 base short and J 0 bases short, with 9 bases between. The CDR3 bases are TGTGCCAGCAGTTTATTTTCCGCGGCAACTAATGAAAAACTGTTTTTT. It encodes CASSLFSAATNEKLFF.

The V gene is TRBV4-3, the J gene TRBJ1-1; D unclear. The length of the CDR3 is 13 residues. Trimming took 1 base from V and 0 from J, leaving 3 bases between them. Germline V gives CDR1 LGHNA, CDR2 YSLEER. The CDR3 DNA is TGCGCCAGCAGCCAAGTCATGAACACTGAAGCTTTCTTT. Amino acids: CASSQVMNTEAFF.

This clone turned up a few times. The chain has TRBV2 and TRBJ2-2; TRBD2 aligns across 8 bases. CDR3 size: 16 residues. Germline V gene sequence: CDR1 SNHLY, CDR2 FYNNEI. The V and J ends lost 6 bases and 0 bases, in that order; junction bases with no gene match: 6. CDR3 in DNA: TGTGCCAGCAGCCAACTAGCGGCTACGAACACCGGGGAGCTGTTTTTT. It translates to CASSQLAATNTGELFF.

The rearrangement links TRBV5-1 to TRBJ2-1; possibly TRBD1 for D (5 bases). V was trimmed by 2 bases and J by 2 bases, leaving 14 bases between them. The V gene's germline CDR1 is SGHRS and CDR2 YFSETQ. CDR3 size: 16 residues. CDR3 sequence reads: CASSFGRAVTYNEQFF. Written as DNA, the CDR3 is TGCGCCAGCAGCTTCGGCAGGGCGGTAACCTACAATGAGCAGTTCTTC.

This clone was detected only a few times. The chain uses TRBV6-2 or TRBV6-3 and TRBJ1-5; D remains unclear. Trimming pared 2 bases from V and 6 bases from J, leaving 23 bases between. Per germline, CDR1 MNHEY and CDR2 SVGEGT. This CDR3 contains 18 residues. The CDR3 nucleotides are TGTGCCAGCAGTTACCCGGCGTGGGCCAGCCTCTCCGGTCAGCCCCAGCATTTT. It is translated as CASSYPAWASLSGQPQHF.

The rearrangement joins TRBV6-2 or TRBV6-3 to TRBJ2-7, with 7 bases identical to TRBD1. CDR1 is MNHEY, CDR2 SVGEGT, per germline. The V gene end was trimmed by 0 bases and the J gene end by 3 bases; junction bases not matched to a gene: 20. The CDR3 contains 20 residues. CDR3: CASSYSSWDRPTSANYEQYF. In DNA form, the CDR3 reads TGTGCCAGCAGTTACTCGAGCTGGGACAGACCGACTTCTGCGAACTACGAGCAGTACTTC.